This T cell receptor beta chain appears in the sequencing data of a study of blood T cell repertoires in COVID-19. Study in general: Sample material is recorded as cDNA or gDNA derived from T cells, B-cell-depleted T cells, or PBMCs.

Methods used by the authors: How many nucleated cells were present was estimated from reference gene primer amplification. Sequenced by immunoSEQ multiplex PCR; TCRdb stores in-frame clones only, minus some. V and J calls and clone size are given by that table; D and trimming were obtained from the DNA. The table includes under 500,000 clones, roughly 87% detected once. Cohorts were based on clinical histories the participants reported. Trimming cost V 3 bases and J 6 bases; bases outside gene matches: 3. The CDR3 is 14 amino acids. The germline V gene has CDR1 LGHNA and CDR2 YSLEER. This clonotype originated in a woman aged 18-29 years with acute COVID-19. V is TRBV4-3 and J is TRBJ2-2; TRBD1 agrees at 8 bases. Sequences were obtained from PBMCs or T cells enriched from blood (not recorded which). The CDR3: CASSHTDRAGELFF. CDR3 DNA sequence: TGCGCCAGCAGCCACACGGACAGGGCCGGGGAGCTGTTTTTT.